This section outlines one T cell receptor (beta chain) sequence together with its context. Its specificity is not known. TCRdb's table, derived via immunoSEQ multiplex PCR, lists solely in-frame clones and lacks some. The repertoire holds roughly 150,000 clones, with approximately 88% as singletons. This CDR3 has 15 amino acids. V was cut by 5 bases and J by 2 bases, with 12 bases left in between. Germline CDR1 reads SGHTA; CDR2 reads FQGNSA. The data belong to a study of T cell responses to AZD1222 COVID-19 vaccine. Study-level points and caveats: Recipients of two AZD1222 doses showed rising Spike-specific TCR breadth and depth. Vaccine-associated CD4 TCRs spanned spike, dominant at 160-218 and 743-854. Baseline serology detected seropositivity in only six AZD1222 recipients. Most donors were white British, females outnumbered males, and clonal diversity was possibly underestimated.

Source: peripheral blood, taken on day 0 of MenACWY control vaccination. This sequence originates from an adult in good health. This chain connects TRBV7-2 to TRBJ2-2; the D is unclear. The CDR3: CASSLIRANTGELFF. CDR3 sequence (DNA): TGTGCCAGCAGCCTGATTAGGGCCAACACCGGGGAGCTGTTTTTT.